The rows below give T cell receptor beta chains drawn from one sample of a study of cytomegalovirus exposure and HLA in healthy donors. Produced via immunoSEQ multiplex PCR; TCRdb's table is partial and in-frame only. The table shows about 120,000 clones, with about 70% occurring only once. The sequenced sample was PBMCs. The source is a woman in her thirties or forties in good health and CMV-seropositive. CDR3s include the opening cysteine and the closing phenylalanine or tryptophan. A D gene is named only where the DNA matches it firmly. Where a row states a size, it is once, few, many or the class of an expanded clone; other rows omit it.

TRBJ2-5 . . TRBV5-1 TGCGCCAGCAGCTTGGGGAGGGGGGGGCAAGAGACCCAGTACTTC CASSLGRGGQETQYF
TRBJ1-2 TRBD1 . TRBV27 TGTGCCAGCAGTTTATCAGGGGGCAAGGGTGGCTACACCTTC CASSLSGGKGGYTF
TRBJ2-7 . . TRBV6-5 TGTGCCAGCACAACGCGCCGAGGCGAGCAGTACTTC CASTTRRGEQYF
TRBJ1-5 . . TRBV25-1 TGTGCCAGCAGATTCGGTCATCAGCCCCAGCATTTT CASRFGHQPQHF
TRBJ1-2 . . TRBV5-4 TGTGCCAGCAGCCCTAAGGACAGCAATGGCTACACCTTC CASSPKDSNGYTF
TRBJ2-5 TRBD2 . TRBV30 TGTGCCTGGAGTCTGGGGCTAGCGGGGATCGAGACCCAGTACTTC CAWSLGLAGIETQYF
TRBJ1-5 TRBD1 . TRBV15 TGTGCCACCAGCAGAGAACTTATCACAGGGGCCCAGCCCCAGCATTTT CATSRELITGAQPQHF
TRBJ1-1 TRBD1 . TRBV19 TGTGCCAGTACCAGAGGGGGCCGGACCACTGAAGCTTTCTTT CASTRGGRTTEAFF
TRBJ2-7 TRBD1 few TRBV15 TGTGCCACCAGCACGGGACAGGGGGCGTCCGAGCAGTACTTC CATSTGQGASEQYF
TRBJ1-6 . few TRBV4-1 TGCGCCAGCAGCCAGATTGGCAGCTCCTATAATTCACCCCTCCACTTT CASSQIGSSYNSPLHF
TRBJ1-4 . . TRBV7-9 TGTGCCAGCAGCTTGGCGGGATATGAAAAACTGTTTTTT CASSLAGYEKLFF
TRBJ2-7 TRBD2 . TRBV27 TGTGCCAGCAGTCGTCTAGCGGGGGTCTACGAGCAGTACTTC CASSRLAGVYEQYF
TRBJ2-1 . . TRBV7-9 TGTGCCAGCAGCTTAGCCGGCGGGGGCGAGCAGTTCTTC CASSLAGGGEQFF
TRBJ1-1 TRBD1 . TRBV5-1 TGCGCCAGCAGCTTGCAGGGGGCGGGCACTGAAGCTTTCTTT CASSLQGAGTEAFF
TRBJ1-1 . . TRBV29-1 TGCAGCGTTGAAGGGGGGCGGACTGAAGCTTTCTTT CSVEGGRTEAFF
TRBJ2-1 . . TRBV29-1 TGCAGCGTTGGTGTATACAATGAGCAGTTCTTC CSVGVYNEQFF
TRBJ1-1 . . TRBV5-4 TGTGCCAGCAGCCCCCAAGGGGGGAACACTGAAGCTTTCTTT CASSPQGGNTEAFF
TRBJ2-3 TRBD2 few TRBV9 TGTGCCAGCAGCGGGGGGGGGTTAGATACGCAGTATTTT CASSGGGLDTQYF
TRBJ1-2 TRBD1 . TRBV7-9 TGTGCCAGCAGCTTCGACAGGGACTATGGCTACACCTTC CASSFDRDYGYTF
TRBJ2-1 TRBD1 . TRBV13 TGTGCCAGCAGCTCCGGGACAGGGAAAGATAATGAGCAGTTCTTC CASSSGTGKDNEQFF
TRBJ2-7 TRBD2 . TRBV15 TGTGCCACCAGCTTAAGGACTAGCGGGGGAAACGAGCAGTACTTC CATSLRTSGGNEQYF
TRBJ2-7 TRBD2 . TRBV7-9 TGTGCCAGCAGCTCGAATAGCGGGGGCTTCCACGAGCAGTACTTC CASSSNSGGFHEQYF
TRBJ1-1 . . TRBV5-6 TGTGCCAGCAGTCACGGAGGGGGGGCAGGTGAAGCTTTCTTT CASSHGGGAGEAFF